This T cell receptor (beta chain) was identified in a study of T cell responses to AZD1222 COVID-19 vaccine. General study findings and limits: Without day 14 samples, only post-peak T cell repertoires were studied. Just 5 to 7 AZD1222 recipients were seropositive at baseline.

V was shortened by 0 bases and J by 6 bases, with 9 bases between the two germline ends. The germline V gene encodes CDR1 SGHTS and CDR2 YDEGEE. This CDR3 contains 14 residues. On this clone: Its target is not known.

Sequencing used immunoSEQ multiplex PCR; TCRdb keeps in-frame clones, though not all of them. Here the sample spans about 84,000 clones, 80% to 90% being singletons. The receptor was derived from an adult who received the AZD1222 COVID-19 vaccine. This specimen consisted of peripheral blood, obtained 28 days after the second AZD1222 dose. The chain recombines TRBV5-8 with TRBJ1-4; D is unclear. The CDR3 loop is CASSLEGGDEKLFF. The CDR3 DNA sequence: TGTGCCAGCAGCTTGGAGGGTGGTGATGAAAAACTGTTTTTT.